This paragraph covers one T cell receptor (beta chain) sequence. The data are from a study of blood T cell repertoires in COVID-19. Here immunoSEQ multiplex PCR was the method, and the copy in TCRdb shows in-frame clones only, minus some. The table has 160,000 or so clones, about four fifths seen once. Germline lookup yields CDR1 SQVTM and CDR2 ANQGSEA. The CDR3 sequence is 12 residues long. V lost 4 bases to trimming and J lost 4 bases, with 8 bases between them. The receptor was isolated from a man between 65 and 80 years old who had recovered from COVID-19. The chain is built from TRBV29-1 and TRBJ1-5; D not resolved. Sequenced: peripheral blood. The CDR3 DNA reads as TGCAGCGTTGGAAACGGGAATCAGCCCCAGCATTTT. It specifies CSVGNGNQPQHF.